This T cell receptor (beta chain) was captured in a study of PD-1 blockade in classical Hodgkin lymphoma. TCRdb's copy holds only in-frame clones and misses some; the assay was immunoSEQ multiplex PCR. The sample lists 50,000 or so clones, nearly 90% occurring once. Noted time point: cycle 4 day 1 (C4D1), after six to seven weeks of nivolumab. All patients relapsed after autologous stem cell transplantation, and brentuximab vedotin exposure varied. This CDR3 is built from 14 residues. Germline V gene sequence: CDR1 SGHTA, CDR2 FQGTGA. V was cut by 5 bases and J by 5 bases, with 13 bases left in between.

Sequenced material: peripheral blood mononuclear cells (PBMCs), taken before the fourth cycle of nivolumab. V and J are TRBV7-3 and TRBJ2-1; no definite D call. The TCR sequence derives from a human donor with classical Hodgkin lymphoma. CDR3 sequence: CASSPYVEHNEQFF. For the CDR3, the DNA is TGTGCCAGCAGCCCCTACGTAGAACACAATGAGCAGTTCTTC.